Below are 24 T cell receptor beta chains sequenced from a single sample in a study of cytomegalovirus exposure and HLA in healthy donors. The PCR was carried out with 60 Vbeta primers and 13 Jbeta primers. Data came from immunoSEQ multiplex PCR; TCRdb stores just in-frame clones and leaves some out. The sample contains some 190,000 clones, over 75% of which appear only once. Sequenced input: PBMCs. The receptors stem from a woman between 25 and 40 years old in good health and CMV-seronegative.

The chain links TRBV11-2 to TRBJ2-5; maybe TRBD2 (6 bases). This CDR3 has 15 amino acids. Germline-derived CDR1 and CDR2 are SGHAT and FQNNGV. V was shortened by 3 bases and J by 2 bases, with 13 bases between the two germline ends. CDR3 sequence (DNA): TGTGCCAGCAGCTTTATGGGGGGACGACAAGAGACCCAGTACTTC. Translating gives CASSFMGGRQETQYF.

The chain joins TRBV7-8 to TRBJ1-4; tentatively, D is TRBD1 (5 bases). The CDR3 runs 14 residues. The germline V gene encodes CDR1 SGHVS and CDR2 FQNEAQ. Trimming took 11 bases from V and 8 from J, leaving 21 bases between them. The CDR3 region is CAVVEGRLGEKLFF. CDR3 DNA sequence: TGTGCCGTCGTGGAGGGACGCTTGGGGGAAAAACTGTTTTTT.

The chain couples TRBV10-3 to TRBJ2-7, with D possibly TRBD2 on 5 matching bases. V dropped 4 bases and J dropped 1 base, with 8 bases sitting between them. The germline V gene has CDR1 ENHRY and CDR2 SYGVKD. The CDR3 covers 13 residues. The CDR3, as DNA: TGTGCCATCAGTGGCCGGGGATCCTACGAGCAGTACTTC. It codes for CAISGRGSYEQYF.

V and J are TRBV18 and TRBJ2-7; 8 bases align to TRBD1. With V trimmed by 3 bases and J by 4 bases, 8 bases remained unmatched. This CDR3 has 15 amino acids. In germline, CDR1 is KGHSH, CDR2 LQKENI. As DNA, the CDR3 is TGTGCCAGCTCACCCGCGGACAGGGTGAATTACGAGCAGTACTTC. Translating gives CASSPADRVNYEQYF.

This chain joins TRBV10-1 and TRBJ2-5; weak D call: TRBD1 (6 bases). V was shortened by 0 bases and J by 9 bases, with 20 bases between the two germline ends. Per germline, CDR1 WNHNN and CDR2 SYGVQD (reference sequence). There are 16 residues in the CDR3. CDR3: CASSESRGSSLTAQYF. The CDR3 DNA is TGCGCCAGCAGTGAGTCGAGGGGGAGCTCACTTACGGCCCAGTACTTC.

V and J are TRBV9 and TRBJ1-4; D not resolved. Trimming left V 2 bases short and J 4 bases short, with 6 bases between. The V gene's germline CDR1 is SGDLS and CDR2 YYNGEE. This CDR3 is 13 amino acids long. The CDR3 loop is CASSVGINEKLFF. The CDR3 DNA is TGTGCCAGCAGCGTCGGGATTAATGAAAAACTGTTTTTT.

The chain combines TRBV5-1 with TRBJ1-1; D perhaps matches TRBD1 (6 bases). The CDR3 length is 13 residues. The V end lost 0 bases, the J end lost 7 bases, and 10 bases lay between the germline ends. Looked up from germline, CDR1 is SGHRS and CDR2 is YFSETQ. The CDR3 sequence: CASSLDREGEAFF. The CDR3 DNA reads TGCGCCAGCAGCTTGGACAGGGAGGGTGAAGCTTTCTTT.

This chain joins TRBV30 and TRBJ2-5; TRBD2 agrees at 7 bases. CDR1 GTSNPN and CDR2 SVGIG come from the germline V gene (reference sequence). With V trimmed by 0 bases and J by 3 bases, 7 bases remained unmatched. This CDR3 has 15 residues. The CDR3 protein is CAWSVVGGDKETQYF. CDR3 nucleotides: TGTGCCTGGAGTGTGGTGGGGGGGGATAAAGAGACCCAGTACTTC.

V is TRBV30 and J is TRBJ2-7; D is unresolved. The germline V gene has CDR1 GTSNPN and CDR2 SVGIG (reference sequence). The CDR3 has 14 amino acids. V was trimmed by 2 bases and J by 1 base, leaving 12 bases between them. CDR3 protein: CAWSLGRWSYEQYF. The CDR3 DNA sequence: TGTGCCTGGAGTCTGGGCAGGTGGTCCTACGAGCAGTACTTC.

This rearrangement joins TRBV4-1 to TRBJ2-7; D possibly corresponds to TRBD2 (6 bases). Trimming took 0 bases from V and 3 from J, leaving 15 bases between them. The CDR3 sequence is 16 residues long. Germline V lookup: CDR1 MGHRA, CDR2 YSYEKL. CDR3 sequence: CASSQDLISGGYEQYF. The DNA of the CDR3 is TGCGCCAGCAGCCAAGATTTGATTTCCGGGGGCTACGAGCAGTACTTC.

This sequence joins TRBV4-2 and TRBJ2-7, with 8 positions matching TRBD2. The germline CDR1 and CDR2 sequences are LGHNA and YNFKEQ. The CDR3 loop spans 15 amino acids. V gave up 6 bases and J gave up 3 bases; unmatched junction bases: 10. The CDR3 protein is CASRPEPSGYYEQYF. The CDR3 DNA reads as TGTGCCAGCAGACCCGAACCTAGCGGGTACTACGAGCAGTACTTC.

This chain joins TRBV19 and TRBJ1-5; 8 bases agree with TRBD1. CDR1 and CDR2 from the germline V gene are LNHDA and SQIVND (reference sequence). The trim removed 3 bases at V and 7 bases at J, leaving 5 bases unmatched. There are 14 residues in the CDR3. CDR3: CASSMDRVDQPQHF. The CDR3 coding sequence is TGTGCCAGTAGTATGGACAGGGTAGACCAGCCCCAGCATTTT.

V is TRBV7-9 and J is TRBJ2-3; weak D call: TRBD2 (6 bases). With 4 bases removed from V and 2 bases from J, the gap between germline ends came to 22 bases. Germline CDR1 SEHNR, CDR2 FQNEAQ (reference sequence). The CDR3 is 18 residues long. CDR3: CASSSPGVFSLVTDTQYF. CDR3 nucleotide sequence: TGTGCCAGCAGCTCACCGGGGGTCTTCTCACTAGTCACAGATACGCAGTATTTT.

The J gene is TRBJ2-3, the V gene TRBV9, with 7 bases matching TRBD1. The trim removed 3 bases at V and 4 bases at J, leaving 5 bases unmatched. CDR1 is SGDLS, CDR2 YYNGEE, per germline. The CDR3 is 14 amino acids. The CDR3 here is CASSDPQGADTQYF. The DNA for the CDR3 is TGTGCCAGCAGCGACCCTCAGGGGGCAGATACGCAGTATTTT. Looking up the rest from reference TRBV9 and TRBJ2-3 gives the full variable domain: DSGVTQTPKHLITATGQRVTLRCSPRSGDLSVYWYQQSLDQGLQFLIQYYNGEERAKGNILERFSAQQFPDLHSELNLSSLELGDSALYFCASSDPQGADTQYFGPGTRLTVL.

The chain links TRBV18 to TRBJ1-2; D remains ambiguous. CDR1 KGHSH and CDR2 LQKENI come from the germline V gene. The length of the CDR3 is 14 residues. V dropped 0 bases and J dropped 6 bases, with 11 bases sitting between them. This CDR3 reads CASSPPVSGDGYTF. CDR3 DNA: TGTGCCAGCTCACCACCGGTCAGCGGCGATGGCTACACCTTC.

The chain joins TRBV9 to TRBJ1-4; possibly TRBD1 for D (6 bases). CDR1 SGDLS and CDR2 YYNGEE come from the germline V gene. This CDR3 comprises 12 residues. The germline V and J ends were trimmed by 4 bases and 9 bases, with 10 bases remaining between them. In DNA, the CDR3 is TGTGCCAGCAGCCCCGGGACACAAAAACTGTTTTTT. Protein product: CASSPGTQKLFF.

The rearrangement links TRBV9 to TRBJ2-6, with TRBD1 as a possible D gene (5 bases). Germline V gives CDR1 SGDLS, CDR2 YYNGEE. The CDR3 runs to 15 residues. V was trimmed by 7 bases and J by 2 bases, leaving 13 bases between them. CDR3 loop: CASSFSRAGANVLTF. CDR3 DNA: TGTGCCAGCTCCTTCTCCAGGGCTGGGGCCAACGTCCTGACTTTC.

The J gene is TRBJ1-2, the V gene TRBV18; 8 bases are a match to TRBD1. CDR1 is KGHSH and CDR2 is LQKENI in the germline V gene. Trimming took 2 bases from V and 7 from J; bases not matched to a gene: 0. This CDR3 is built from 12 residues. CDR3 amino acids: CASSPGTGGYTF. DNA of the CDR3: TGTGCCAGCTCACCAGGGACAGGTGGCTACACCTTC.

DNA of the CDR3: TGCAGCGTTGAAGAGGGCCCCTACGAGCAGTACTTC. Translating it yields CSVEEGPYEQYF. The chain combines TRBV29-1 with TRBJ2-7, with D uncertain. The CDR3 has 12 amino acids. Per the germline V gene, CDR1 is SQVTM and CDR2 is ANQGSEA. The V gene lost 0 bases and the J gene lost 2 bases, with 5 bases spanning the gap.

CDR3 sequence reads: CASSLGGGWSNQPQHF. The CDR3 bases are TGCGCCAGCAGCTTGGGGGGAGGATGGAGCAATCAGCCCCAGCATTTT. The rearrangement uses TRBV5-1 and TRBJ1-5; D is unclear. The V end was cut by 0 bases, the J end by 1 base, with 11 bases between. Germline V gene data show CDR1 as SGHRS and CDR2 as YFSETQ. This CDR3 is 16 amino acids long.

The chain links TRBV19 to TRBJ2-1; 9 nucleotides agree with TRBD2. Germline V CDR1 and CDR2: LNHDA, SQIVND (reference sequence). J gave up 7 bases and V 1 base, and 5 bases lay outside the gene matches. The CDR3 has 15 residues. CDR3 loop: CASSIGGGVSNEQFF. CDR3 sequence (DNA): TGTGCCAGTAGTATAGGCGGGGGGGTTTCTAATGAGCAGTTCTTC.

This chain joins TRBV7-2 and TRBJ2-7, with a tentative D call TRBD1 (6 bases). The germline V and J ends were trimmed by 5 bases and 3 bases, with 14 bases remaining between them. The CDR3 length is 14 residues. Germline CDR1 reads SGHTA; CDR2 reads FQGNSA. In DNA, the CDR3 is TGTGCCAGCAGCCGGGACATTTCACTCTACGAGCAGTACTTC. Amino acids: CASSRDISLYEQYF.

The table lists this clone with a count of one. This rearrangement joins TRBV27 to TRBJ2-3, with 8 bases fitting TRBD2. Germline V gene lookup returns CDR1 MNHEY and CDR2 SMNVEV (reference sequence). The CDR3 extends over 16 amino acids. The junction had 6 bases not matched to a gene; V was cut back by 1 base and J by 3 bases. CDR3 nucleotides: TGTGCCAGCAGTTTATGGTCGGGGGGGGAGACAGATACGCAGTATTTT. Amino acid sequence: CASSLWSGGETDTQYF.

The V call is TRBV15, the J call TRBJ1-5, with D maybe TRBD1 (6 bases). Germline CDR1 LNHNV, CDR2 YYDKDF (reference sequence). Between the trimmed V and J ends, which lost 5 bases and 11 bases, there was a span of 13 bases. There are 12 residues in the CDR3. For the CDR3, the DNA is TGTGCCACCAGCGGGGGCTCTCAAACCCAGCATTTT. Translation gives CATSGGSQTQHF.